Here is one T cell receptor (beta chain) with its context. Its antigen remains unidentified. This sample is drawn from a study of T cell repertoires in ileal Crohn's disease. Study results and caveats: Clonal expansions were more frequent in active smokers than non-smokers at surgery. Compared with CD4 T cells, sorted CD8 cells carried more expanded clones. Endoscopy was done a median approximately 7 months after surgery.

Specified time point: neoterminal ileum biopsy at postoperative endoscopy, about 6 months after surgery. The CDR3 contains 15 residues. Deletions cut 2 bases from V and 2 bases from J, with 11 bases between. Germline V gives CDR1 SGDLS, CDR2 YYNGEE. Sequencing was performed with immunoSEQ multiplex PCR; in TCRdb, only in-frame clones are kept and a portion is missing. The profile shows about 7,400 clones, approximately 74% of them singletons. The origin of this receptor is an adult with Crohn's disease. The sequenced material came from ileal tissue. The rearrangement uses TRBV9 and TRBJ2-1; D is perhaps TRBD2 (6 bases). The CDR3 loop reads CASSVSSGPYNEQFF. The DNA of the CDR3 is TGTGCCAGCAGCGTCTCCAGCGGGCCCTACAATGAGCAGTTCTTC.